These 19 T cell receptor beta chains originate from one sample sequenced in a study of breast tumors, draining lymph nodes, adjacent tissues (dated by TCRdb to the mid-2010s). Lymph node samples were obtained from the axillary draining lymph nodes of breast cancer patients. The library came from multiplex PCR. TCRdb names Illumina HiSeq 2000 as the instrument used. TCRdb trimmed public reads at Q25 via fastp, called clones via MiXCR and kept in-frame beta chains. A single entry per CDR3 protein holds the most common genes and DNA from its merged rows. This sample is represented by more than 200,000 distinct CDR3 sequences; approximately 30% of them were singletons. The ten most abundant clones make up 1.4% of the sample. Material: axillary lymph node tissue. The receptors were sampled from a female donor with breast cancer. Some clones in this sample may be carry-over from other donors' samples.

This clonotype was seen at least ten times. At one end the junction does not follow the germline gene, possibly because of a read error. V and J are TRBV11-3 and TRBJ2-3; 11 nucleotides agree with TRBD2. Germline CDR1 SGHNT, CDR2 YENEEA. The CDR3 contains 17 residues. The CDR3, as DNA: TGTGCCAGCAGCTCCAGGACTAGCGGGCGTAGCACAGATACGCGGTATTTT. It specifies CASSSRTSGRSTDTRYF. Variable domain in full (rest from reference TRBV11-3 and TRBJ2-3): EAGVVQSPRYKIIEKKQPVAFWCNPISGHNTLYWYLQNLGQGPELLIRYENEEAVDDSQLPKDRFSAERLKGVDSTLKIQPAELGDSAVYLCASSSRTSGRSTDTRYFGPGTRLTVL.

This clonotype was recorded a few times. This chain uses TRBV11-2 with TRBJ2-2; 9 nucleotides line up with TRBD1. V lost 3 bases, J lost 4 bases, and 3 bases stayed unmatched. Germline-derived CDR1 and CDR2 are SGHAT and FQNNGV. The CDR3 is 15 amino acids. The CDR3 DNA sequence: TGTGCCAGCAGCTTCGGACAGGGGACCACCGGGGAGCTGTTTTTT. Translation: CASSFGQGTTGELFF.

The CDR3 nucleotides are TGTGCCAGCAGTGAGGACTGGGCGGGGACCCAGCATTTT. It translates to CASSEDWAGTQHF. The chain joins TRBV6-4 to TRBJ1-5; no definite D call. This CDR3 has 13 amino acids. Deletions cut 3 bases from V and 11 bases from J, with 14 bases between. Germline CDR1 reads MRHNA; CDR2 reads SNTAGT.

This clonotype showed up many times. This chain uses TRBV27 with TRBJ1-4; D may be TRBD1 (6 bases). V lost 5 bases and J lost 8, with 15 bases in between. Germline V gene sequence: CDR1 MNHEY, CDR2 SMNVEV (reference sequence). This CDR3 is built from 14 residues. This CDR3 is CASSAHRVGEKLFF. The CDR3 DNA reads TGTGCCAGCAGTGCACACAGGGTAGGGGAAAAACTGTTTTTT.

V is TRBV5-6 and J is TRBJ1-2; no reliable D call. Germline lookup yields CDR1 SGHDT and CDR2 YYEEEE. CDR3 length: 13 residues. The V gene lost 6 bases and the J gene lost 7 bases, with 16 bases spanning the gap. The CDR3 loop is CASTSDGPLGYTF. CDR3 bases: TGTGCCAGCACCTCGGACGGTCCCCTTGGCTACACCTTC.

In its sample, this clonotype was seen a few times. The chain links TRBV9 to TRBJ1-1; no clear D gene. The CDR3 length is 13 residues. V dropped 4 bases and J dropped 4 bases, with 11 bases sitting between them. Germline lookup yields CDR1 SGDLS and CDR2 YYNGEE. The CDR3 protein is CASSPYLGTEAFF. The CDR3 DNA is TGTGCCAGCAGCCCCTACCTGGGCACTGAAGCTTTCTTT.

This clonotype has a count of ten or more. The CDR3 loop reads CASRSSGRSPIEQFF. CDR3 coding DNA: TGTGCCAGCCGGAGTAGCGGGAGAAGTCCTATTGAGCAGTTCTTC. The rearrangement joins TRBV6-2 or TRBV6-3 to TRBJ2-1, with 9 bases lining up with TRBD2. The CDR3 extends over 15 amino acids. Trimming removed 8 bases from V and 9 bases from J; junction bases left unmatched: 14. Germline V CDR1 and CDR2: MNHEY, SVGEGT.

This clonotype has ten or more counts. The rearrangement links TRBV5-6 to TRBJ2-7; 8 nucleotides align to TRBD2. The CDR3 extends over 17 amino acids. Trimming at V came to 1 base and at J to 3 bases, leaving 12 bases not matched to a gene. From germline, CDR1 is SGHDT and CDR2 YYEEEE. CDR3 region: CASSLISNPGGVYEQYF. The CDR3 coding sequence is TGTGCCAGCAGCTTGATCTCAAACCCGGGAGGGGTCTACGAGCAGTACTTC.

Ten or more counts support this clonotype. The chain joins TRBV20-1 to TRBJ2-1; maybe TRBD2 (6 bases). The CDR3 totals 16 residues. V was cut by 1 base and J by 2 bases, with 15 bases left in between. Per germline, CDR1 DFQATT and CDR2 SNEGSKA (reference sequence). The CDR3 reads CSARGVAGRTYNEQFF. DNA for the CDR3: TGCAGTGCTAGAGGTGTAGCCGGGAGAACCTACAATGAGCAGTTCTTC.

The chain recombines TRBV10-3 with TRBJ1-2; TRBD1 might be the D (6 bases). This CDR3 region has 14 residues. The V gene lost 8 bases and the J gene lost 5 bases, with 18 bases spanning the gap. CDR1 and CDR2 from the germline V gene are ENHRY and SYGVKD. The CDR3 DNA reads TGTGCCATCGAACAGGGCGGGTTAGGGTATGGCTACACCTTC. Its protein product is CAIEQGGLGYGYTF.

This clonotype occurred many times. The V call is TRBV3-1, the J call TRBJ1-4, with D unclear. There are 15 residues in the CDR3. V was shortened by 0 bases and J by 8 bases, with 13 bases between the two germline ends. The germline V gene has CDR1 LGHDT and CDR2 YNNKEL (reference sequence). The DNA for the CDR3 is TGTGCCAGCAGCCAAGAGTGGGGATTGGAGGAAAAACTGTTTTTT. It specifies CASSQEWGLEEKLFF.

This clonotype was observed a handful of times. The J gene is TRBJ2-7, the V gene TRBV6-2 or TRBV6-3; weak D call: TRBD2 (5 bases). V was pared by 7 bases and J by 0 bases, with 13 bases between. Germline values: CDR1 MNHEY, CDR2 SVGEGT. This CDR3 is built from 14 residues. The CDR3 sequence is CASMRGWSSYEQYF. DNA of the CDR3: TGTGCCAGCATGCGCGGGTGGAGCTCCTACGAGCAGTACTTC.

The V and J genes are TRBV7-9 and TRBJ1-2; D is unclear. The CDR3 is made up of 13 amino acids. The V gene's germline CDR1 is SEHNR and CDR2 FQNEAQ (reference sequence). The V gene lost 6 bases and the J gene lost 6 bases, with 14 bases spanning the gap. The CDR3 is CASSSGRRDGYTF. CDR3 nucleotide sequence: TGTGCCAGCAGTAGCGGGAGGAGGGATGGCTACACCTTC.

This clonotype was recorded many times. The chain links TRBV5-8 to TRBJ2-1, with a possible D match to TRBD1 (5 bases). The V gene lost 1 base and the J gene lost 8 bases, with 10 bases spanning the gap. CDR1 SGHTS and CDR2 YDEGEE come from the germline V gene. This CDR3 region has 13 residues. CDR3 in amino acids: CASSLPQGYEQFF. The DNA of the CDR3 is TGTGCCAGCAGCTTGCCGCAGGGCTATGAGCAGTTCTTC.

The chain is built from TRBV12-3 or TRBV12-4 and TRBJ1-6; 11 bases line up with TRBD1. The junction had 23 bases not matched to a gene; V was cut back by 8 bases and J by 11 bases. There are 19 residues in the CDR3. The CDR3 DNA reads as TGTGCCAGCTATCTAGCGGGACCGAACACCGGGACAGGGGGTGCACCCCTCCACTTT. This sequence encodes CASYLAGPNTGTGGAPLHF.

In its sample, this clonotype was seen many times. The CDR3 bases are TGTGCCAGCAGGGAGAGACTAGCGGGACTCTACAATGAGCAGTTCTTC. It codes for CASRERLAGLYNEQFF. The chain carries TRBV6-1 and TRBJ2-1; TRBD2 aligns across 11 bases. This CDR3 contains 16 residues. Germline V CDR1 and CDR2: MNHNS, SASEGT. Trimming at V came to 6 bases and at J to 3 bases, leaving 7 bases not matched to a gene.

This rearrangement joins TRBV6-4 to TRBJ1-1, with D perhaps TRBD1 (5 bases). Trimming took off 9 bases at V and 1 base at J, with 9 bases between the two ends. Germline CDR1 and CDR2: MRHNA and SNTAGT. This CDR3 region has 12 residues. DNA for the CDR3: TGTGCCAGAGGGACGACGAACACTGAAGCTTTCTTT. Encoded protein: CARGTTNTEAFF.

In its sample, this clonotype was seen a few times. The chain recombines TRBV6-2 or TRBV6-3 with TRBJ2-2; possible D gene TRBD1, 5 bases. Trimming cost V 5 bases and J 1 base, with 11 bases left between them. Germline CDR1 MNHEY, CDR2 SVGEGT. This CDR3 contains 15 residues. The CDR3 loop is CASSPPGRNTGELFF. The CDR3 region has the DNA TGTGCCAGCAGTCCACCAGGGCGGAACACCGGGGAGCTGTTTTTT.

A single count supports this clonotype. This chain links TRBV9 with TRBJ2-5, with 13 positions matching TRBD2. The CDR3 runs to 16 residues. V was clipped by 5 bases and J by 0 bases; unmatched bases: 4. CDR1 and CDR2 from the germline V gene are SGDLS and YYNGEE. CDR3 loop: CASSQLAGGHQETQYF. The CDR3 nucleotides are TGTGCCAGCAGTCAACTAGCGGGAGGGCACCAAGAGACCCAGTACTTC.